Listed below are T cell receptor beta chains from one sample, sequenced in a study of blood T cell repertoires in COVID-19. Profiled with immunoSEQ multiplex PCR; TCRdb holds only in-frame clones, not every one. The sample holds some 70,000 clones, approximately 84% seen once. What was sequenced was peripheral blood. The receptors stem from a man aged 50 or older with COVID-19, enrolled during active disease. CDR3s include the opening cysteine and the closing phenylalanine or tryptophan. D genes are given only for firm matches. The size of a clone is reported for some rows only, either as once, few or many, or as a class for expanded clones.

J: TRBJ2-2
V: TRBV5-1
size: NA
D: TRBD1
DNA: TGCGCCAGCAGCCGGGGACAGGGGAACACCGGGGAGCTGTTTTTT
CDR3: CASSRGQGNTGELFF

J: TRBJ2-4
V: TRBV2
size: NA
D: NA
DNA: TGTGCCAGCGGCGGACTTGCGAACATTCAGTACTTC
CDR3: CASGGLANIQYF

J: TRBJ2-3
V: TRBV7-9
size: NA
D: TRBD2
DNA: TGTGCCAGCAGCCTAATAGCGGGACCCACAGATACGCAGTATTTT
CDR3: CASSLIAGPTDTQYF

J: TRBJ2-7
V: TRBV7-6
size: NA
D: TRBD1
DNA: TGTGCCAGCAGCTTAGAACCGGGACAGGGGACCTACGAGCAGTACTTC
CDR3: CASSLEPGQGTYEQYF

J: TRBJ1-2
V: TRBV25-1
size: once
D: NA
DNA: TGTGCCAGCAGGCCAACGGGGGGAGGCAACTATGGCTACACCTTC
CDR3: CASRPTGGGNYGYTF

J: TRBJ2-3
V: TRBV28
size: NA
D: TRBD2
DNA: TGTGCCAGCAGTTCCGGGGGGACCACAGATACGCAGTATTTT
CDR3: CASSSGGTTDTQYF

J: TRBJ1-4
V: TRBV5-1
size: NA
D: TRBD1
DNA: TGCGCCAGCAGCTTGAACACAGGGGGCCGCGAAAAACTGTTTTTT
CDR3: CASSLNTGGREKLFF

J: TRBJ2-4
V: TRBV3-1/TRBV3-2
size: NA
D: NA
DNA: TGTGCCAGCAGCCGAACGGGTCTCGCGGGGAACATTCAGTACTTC
CDR3: CASSRTGLAGNIQYF

J: TRBJ2-1
V: TRBV2
size: NA
D: TRBD2
DNA: TGTGCCACCCGCACAGGTAGCGGGAGATCAGGTGAGCAGTTCTTC
CDR3: CATRTGSGRSGEQFF

J: TRBJ2-7
V: TRBV11-2
size: NA
D: NA
DNA: TGTGCCAGCAACCGAGGGGGGGGATACGAGCAGTACTTC
CDR3: CASNRGGGYEQYF

J: TRBJ1-2
V: TRBV6-1
size: NA
D: TRBD1
DNA: TGTGCCAGCAGTGAAAAGAGGGGGGACAGGGTGACAAGAGATAGCTACACCTTC
CDR3: CASSEKRGDRVTRDSYTF